The sequence of this T cell receptor beta chain was determined in a study of control samples from healthy donors and cancer patients. This clone has only one observation. Only in-frame clones appear in the TCRdb table, and some are missing; sequencing was by immunoSEQ multiplex PCR. The repertoire holds some 140,000 clones, with about 88% as singletons. V was shortened by 6 bases and J by 3 bases, with 10 bases between the two germline ends. The CDR3 runs 13 residues. CDR1 and CDR2 from the germline V gene are MNHEY and SVGAGI. The sequenced sample was blood. The V and J genes are TRBV6-5 and TRBJ2-3, with a possible D match to TRBD1 (6 bases). The TCR originated in a woman aged 30 to 39 in good health. The CDR3 loop is CASSRTGTDTQYF. The DNA for the CDR3 is TGTGCCAGCAGCCGCACAGGGACAGATACGCAGTATTTT.